The source of this T cell receptor (beta chain) is a study of Ad26.COV2.S vaccination and SARS-CoV-2 variants. Study as a whole: Participants got Ad26.COV2.S intramuscularly, once or twice 56 days apart.

This CDR3 is 16 amino acids long. V dropped 2 bases and J dropped 4; count of bases not matched to a gene: 10. Germline loops: CDR1 MNHEY, CDR2 SVGAGI. Clones were read by immunoSEQ multiplex PCR, and TCRdb kept only the in-frame ones, dropping some. The sample has about 350,000 clones; around 88% are singletons. Treatment specified: roughly 19 received Ad26.COV2.S at low or high dose, single or two shots; roughly five received placebo; per-sample allocation not given. Sampling was done on day 63 after the first vaccine or placebo injection. Sequencing was performed on peripheral blood, taken in a trial of Ad26.COV2.S vaccine versus placebo. This receptor was taken from a person aged 18-65 years who received the Ad26.COV2.S COVID-19 vaccine or a placebo. The chain recombines TRBV6-5 with TRBJ2-7, with 8 bases fitting TRBD2. CDR3 region: CASSYHDWRGDYEQYF. CDR3 in DNA: TGTGCCAGCAGTTACCACGATTGGCGGGGGGATTACGAGCAGTACTTC.